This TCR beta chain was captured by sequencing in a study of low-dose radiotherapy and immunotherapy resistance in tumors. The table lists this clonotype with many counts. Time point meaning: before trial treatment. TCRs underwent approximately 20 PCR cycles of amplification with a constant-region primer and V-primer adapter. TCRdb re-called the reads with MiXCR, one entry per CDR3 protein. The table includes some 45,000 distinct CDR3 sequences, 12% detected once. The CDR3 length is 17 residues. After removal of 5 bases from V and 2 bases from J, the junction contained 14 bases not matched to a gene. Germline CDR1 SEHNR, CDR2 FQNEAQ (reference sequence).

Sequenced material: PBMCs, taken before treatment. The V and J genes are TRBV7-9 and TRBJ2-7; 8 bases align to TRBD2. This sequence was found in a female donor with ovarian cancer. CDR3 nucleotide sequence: TGTGCCAGCAGCCCCCGGGGGACCGGACTAGCAACCTACGAGCAGTACTTC. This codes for CASSPRGTGLATYEQYF.